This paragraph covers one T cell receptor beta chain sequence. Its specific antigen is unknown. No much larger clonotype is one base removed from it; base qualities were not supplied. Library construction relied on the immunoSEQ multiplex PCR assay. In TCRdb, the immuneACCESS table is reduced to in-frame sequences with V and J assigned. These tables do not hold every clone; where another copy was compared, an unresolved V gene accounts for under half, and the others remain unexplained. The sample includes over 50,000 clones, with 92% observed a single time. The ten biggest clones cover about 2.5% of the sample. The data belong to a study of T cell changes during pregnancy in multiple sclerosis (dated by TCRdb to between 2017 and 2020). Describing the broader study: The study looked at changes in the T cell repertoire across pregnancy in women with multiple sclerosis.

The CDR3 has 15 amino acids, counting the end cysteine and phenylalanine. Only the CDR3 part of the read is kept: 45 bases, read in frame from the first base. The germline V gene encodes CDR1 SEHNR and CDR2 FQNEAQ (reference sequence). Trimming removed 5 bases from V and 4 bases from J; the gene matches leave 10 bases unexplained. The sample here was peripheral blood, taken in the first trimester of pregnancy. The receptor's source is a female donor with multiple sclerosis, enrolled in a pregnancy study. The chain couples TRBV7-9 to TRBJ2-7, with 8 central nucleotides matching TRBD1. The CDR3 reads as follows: CASSTRQGTEYEQYF. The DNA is TGTGCCAGCAGCACCCGACAGGGGACCGAGTACGAGCAGTACTTC.